This is a list of T cell receptor beta chains from one sample in a study of blood T cell repertoires in COVID-19. The repertoire was sequenced with immunoSEQ multiplex PCR; TCRdb's copy has only in-frame clones and lacks some. The sample lists 43,000 or so clones, around four fifths occurring once. What was sequenced was peripheral blood. All receptors derive from a man aged 55 to 70 with active COVID-19. The CDR3 runs from the conserved cysteine through the conserved F or W. Each record gives: V gene, J gene, D gene, CDR3 DNA, CDR3 protein. The D gene is left open where the match is weak.

>TRBV11-2|TRBJ1-1|.
TGTGCCAGCAGCGAGACTCGCGGGGGAGCTTTCTTT
CASSETRGGAFF
>TRBV7-2|TRBJ2-1|TRBD2
TGTGCCAGCAGCATAGTCGGCGGGGGGGCGATCAATGAGCAGTTCTTC
CASSIVGGGAINEQFF
>TRBV2|TRBJ2-5|.
TGTGCCAGAGGGACTGACGAACCATTCCAAGAGACCCAGTACTTC
CARGTDEPFQETQYF
>TRBV28|TRBJ1-4|TRBD1
TGTGCCAGCAGTTACCCGACAGGGAGGAGGGAAAAACTGTTTTTT
CASSYPTGRREKLFF
>TRBV15|TRBJ1-2|.
TGTGCCACCTCAGCGGGGGGCTCAGGCTACACCTTC
CATSAGGSGYTF
>TRBV10-3|TRBJ1-4|TRBD1
TGTGCCATCAGTAGGGGGCTTTGGGAAAAACTGTTTTTT
CAISRGLWEKLFF
>TRBV7-8|TRBJ1-2|.
TGTGCCAGCAGCCATCGGCGGGATCCGGCTCTCGTCTATGGCTACACCTTC
CASSHRRDPALVYGYTF
>TRBV10-3|TRBJ1-1|.
TGTGCCATCAGTCCAGGGAACACTGAAGCTTTCTTT
CAISPGNTEAFF
>TRBV2|TRBJ2-7|.
TGTGCCAGCAGTGGACAGGTTCTCTCCTACGAGCAGTACTTC
CASSGQVLSYEQYF
>TRBV15|TRBJ2-1|.
TGTGCCACCAGCGTCCGACAGACGACCTACAATGAGCAGTTCTTC
CATSVRQTTYNEQFF
>TRBV7-3|TRBJ1-1|.
TGTGCCAGCAGCTTAAGTCCAGGAGGAACTGAAGCTTTCTTT
CASSLSPGGTEAFF
>TRBV7-3|TRBJ2-6|TRBD2
TGTGCCAGCAGCTGGAGCGGGGGGGCAAACGGGGCCAACGTCCTGACTTTC
CASSWSGGANGANVLTF
>TRBV11-3|TRBJ2-5|TRBD2
TGTGCCAGCAGCCGAAGCGGGGCCCAAGAGACCCAGTACTTC
CASSRSGAQETQYF
>TRBV19|TRBJ2-2|.
TGTGCCAGTAGCAACCCGACAGGACGGGAGCTGTTTTTT
CASSNPTGRELFF
>TRBV5-8|TRBJ2-7|TRBD2
TGTGCCAGCAGCTTGGGGGGAGGGGAGCAGTACTTC
CASSLGGGEQYF
>TRBV27|TRBJ2-3|TRBD2
TGTGCCAGCCGACGCGGAGGGACTAGCGGGGGGGCTATAGATACGCAGTATTTT
CASRRGGTSGGAIDTQYF
>TRBV27|TRBJ2-3|TRBD2
TGTGCCAGCAGTCCCTACTTAGCGGGAGGGCCGGATACGCAGTATTTT
CASSPYLAGGPDTQYF
>TRBV28|TRBJ1-6|TRBD1
TGTGCCAGCAGTTTAGGACAGGGGGTTCGGCGGGTGAATTCACCCCTCCACTTT
CASSLGQGVRRVNSPLHF
>TRBV28|TRBJ2-1|TRBD2
TGTGCCAGCACCCCTAGCGGGGGGGCTGATTTGGATGAGCAGTTCTTC
CASTPSGGADLDEQFF
>TRBV19|TRBJ1-2|.
TGTGCCAGTAGTCCACAGGGCCCAAACTATGGCTACACCTTC
CASSPQGPNYGYTF
>TRBV2|TRBJ1-5|.
TGTGCCAGCACCCCAGGGGTTGGTCAGCCCCAGCATTTT
CASTPGVGQPQHF
>TRBV7-3|TRBJ2-1|TRBD2
TGTGCCAGCAGTAGCGGGCTAGTTCGGAATGAGCAGTTCTTC
CASSSGLVRNEQFF
>TRBV3-1/TRBV3-2|TRBJ2-1|TRBD2
TGTGCCAGCAGCACGATGGCGGCTAGCGGGGAGCAGTTCTTC
CASSTMAASGEQFF
>TRBV28|TRBJ1-1|.
TGTGCCACCAGTCGGGGGGATGGGGGCACTGAAGCTTTCTTT
CATSRGDGGTEAFF
>TRBV18|TRBJ2-6|.
TGTGCCAGCTCACGCAACCACGGGGGCTCTGGGGCCAACGTCCTGACTTTC
CASSRNHGGSGANVLTF
>TRBV6-6|TRBJ1-2|TRBD1
TGTGCCAGCAGTGACAGGGGGCACACCTATGGCTACACCTTC
CASSDRGHTYGYTF